Listed below are T cell receptor beta chains from one sample, sequenced in a study of blood T cell repertoires in COVID-19. TCRdb's table, derived via immunoSEQ multiplex PCR, lists solely in-frame clones and lacks some. The sample lists 150,000 to 200,000 clones, 89% occurring once. The sequenced material came from peripheral blood. The receptors shown here come from a man aged 18 to 35 who had recovered from COVID-19. CDR3s include the opening cysteine and the closing phenylalanine or tryptophan. D genes are given only for firm matches. Size tells how often a clone was seen (once, few, many) or the class of an expanded clone, and some rows leave it out.

TRBV5-1	TRBD1	TRBJ1-2	NA	TGCGCCAGCAGCTTGGCAGGGGGTGGCTACACCTTC	CASSLAGGGYTF
TRBV7-2	NA	TRBJ2-3	NA	TGTAGTACAGGGAAAAGCTCCCAGGGGGATACGCAGTATTTT	CSTGKSSQGDTQYF
TRBV28	NA	TRBJ2-7	NA	TGTGCCAGCAGTTTTTCGTCAGGGTACGAGCAGTACTTC	CASSFSSGYEQYF
TRBV28	NA	TRBJ1-5	NA	TGTGCCAGCAGTAAATTGGGGTCGGCCAGGCCGGGAGGTCAGCCCCAGCATTTT	CASSKLGSARPGGQPQHF
TRBV19	TRBD2	TRBJ2-4	NA	TGTGCCAGTAGTATAGAAGGGATTAGCGGGGGAGAGAGGAACATTCAGTACTTC	CASSIEGISGGERNIQYF
TRBV27	NA	TRBJ2-7	few	TGTGCCAGCAGTCTCCAGGGTTCCGAGCAGTACTTC	CASSLQGSEQYF
TRBV19	TRBD1	TRBJ2-7	NA	TGTGCCAGTAGTGTCGACAGGGGGCGCGGGTACGAGCAGTACTTC	CASSVDRGRGYEQYF
TRBV6-1	TRBD2	TRBJ2-1	NA	TGTGCCAGCAGTGATCACAGCGGGAGTAGCTCGGGGGAGCAGTTCTTC	CASSDHSGSSSGEQFF
TRBV9	TRBD1	TRBJ2-3	NA	TGTGCCAGCAGCCTACGCAGGGGGCAATTAGATACGCAGTATTTT	CASSLRRGQLDTQYF
TRBV19	NA	TRBJ2-3	NA	TGTGCCAGTAGTTTGTTAGTAGCGGGCACAGATACGCAGTATTTT	CASSLLVAGTDTQYF